These 14 T cell receptor beta chains originate from one sample sequenced in a study of cytomegalovirus exposure and HLA in healthy donors (dated by TCRdb to the late 2010s). Library creation used the immunoSEQ multiplex PCR assay. The multiplex PCR relied on a mix of 60 forward primers for TCR Vbeta segments and 13 reverse primers for TCR Jbeta segments. TCRdb re-hosts the immuneACCESS table, in-frame sequences only. Its copies lack some clones; in the studies checked, an unresolved V gene accounts for under half of them, and the cause for the rest is not known. The sample table contains 100,000 to 150,000 clones; only one count was recorded for approximately 80% of them. About 3% of the sample is in the top ten clones. The sequencing input was PBMCs. Every receptor here comes from a young man in good health and CMV-seronegative.

The rearrangement joins TRBV5-5 to TRBJ2-7; the match to TRBD1 covers 8 bases. The V gene end was trimmed by 6 bases and the J gene end by 1 base; junction bases not matched to a gene: 9. The germline V gene has CDR1 SGHKS and CDR2 YYEKEE (reference sequence). The CDR3 runs to 15 residues. CDR3 nucleotide sequence: TGTGCCAGCATTGCTCTAGGACAGGGTTCCTACGAGCAGTACTTC. It codes for CASIALGQGSYEQYF.

The chain links TRBV13 to TRBJ2-5, with 10 positions matching TRBD1. V trimming: 5 bases; J trimming: 5 bases; junction bases outside the gene matches: 5. Germline CDR1 reads PRHDT; CDR2 reads FYEKMQ (reference sequence). The CDR3 is made up of 14 amino acids. CDR3 loop: CASSRDRGRETQYF. CDR3 nucleotide sequence: TGTGCCAGCAGCCGCGACAGGGGGCGCGAGACCCAGTACTTC.

This clone was seen a handful of times. This chain links TRBV7-2 with TRBJ2-1, with 8 positions matching TRBD2. The V gene's germline CDR1 is SGHTA and CDR2 FQGNSA. The CDR3 is 14 amino acids. V trimming: 5 bases; J trimming: 6 bases; junction bases outside the gene matches: 6. The CDR3: CASSRDGGGNEQFF. In nucleotides, the CDR3 is TGTGCCAGCAGCCGCGACGGGGGGGGCAATGAGCAGTTCTTC.

This clone was observed once. This chain uses TRBV27 with TRBJ1-4, with a weak D call TRBD1 (6 bases). This CDR3 comprises 16 residues. From germline, CDR1 is MNHEY and CDR2 SMNVEV (reference sequence). Trimming took off 4 bases at V and 7 bases at J, with 19 bases between the two ends. CDR3: CASSSGRGRIGEKLFF. The CDR3, as DNA: TGTGCCAGCAGTTCTGGCAGGGGACGAATTGGTGAAAAACTGTTTTTT.

This chain connects TRBV6-1 to TRBJ1-3; 7 bases map to TRBD1. CDR3 length: 16 residues. The germline CDR1 and CDR2 sequences are MNHNS and SASEGT. V was pared by 3 bases and J by 0 bases, with 5 bases of the junction left unmatched. CDR3 DNA sequence: TGTGCCAGCAGTGATCGGTCAGGGGGCTCTGGAAACACCATATATTTT. It encodes CASSDRSGGSGNTIYF.

V is TRBV28 and J is TRBJ1-2; D might be TRBD1 (6 bases). Trimming stripped 2 bases from V and 3 bases from J, with 19 bases between. The CDR3 runs to 17 residues. Germline CDR1 MDHEN, CDR2 SYDVKM. In DNA form, the CDR3 reads TGTGCCAGCAGTTTAGGGGGTGGGGGAAGGGGGTACTATGGCTACACCTTC. Its protein is CASSLGGGGRGYYGYTF.

The J gene is TRBJ1-5, the V gene TRBV6-5; TRBD1 matches at 11 bases. The length of the CDR3 is 16 residues. Trimming took 4 bases from V and 7 from J; bases not matched to a gene: 9. Germline CDR1 MNHEY, CDR2 SVGAGI. CDR3 sequence: CASSSWTGGRWQPQHF. Here the CDR3 DNA reads TGTGCCAGCAGTTCATGGACAGGGGGCCGATGGCAGCCCCAGCATTTT.

This clone came up a few times. The rearrangement links TRBV10-3 to TRBJ1-1, with 10 bases matching TRBD1. Looked up from germline, CDR1 is ENHRY and CDR2 is SYGVKD. Trimming cost V 5 bases and J 7 bases; bases outside gene matches: 4. This CDR3 is 13 amino acids long. CDR3 region: CAISPGQGLEAFF. The CDR3 DNA is TGTGCCATCAGTCCGGGACAGGGGCTTGAAGCTTTCTTT.

Comment on this clone: One end of the junction is discordant with germline, which a read error may explain. V and J are TRBV7-9 and TRBJ1-5, with a possible D match to TRBD1 (6 bases). From germline, CDR1 is SEHNR and CDR2 FQNEAQ (reference sequence). The CDR3 runs to 16 residues. The CDR3 loop is CASSPGQFNSNRPQHF. The CDR3 coding sequence is TGTGCCAGCAGCCCCGGACAGTTCAATAGCAATCGGCCCCAGCATTTT. Variable domain in full (rest from reference TRBV7-9 and TRBJ1-5): DTGVSQNPRHKITKRGQNVTFRCDPISEHNRLYWYRQTLGQGPEFLTYFQNEAQLEKSRLLSDRFSAERPKGSFSTLEIQRTEQGDSAMYLCASSPGQFNSNRPQHFGDGTRLSIL.

The CDR3 DNA is TGTGCCAGCAGGACCGGGGATTCACCCCTCCACTTT. Translated: CASRTGDSPLHF. The chain combines TRBV6-5 with TRBJ1-6; D gene ambiguous. The CDR3 spans 12 residues. The germline CDR1 and CDR2 sequences are MNHEY and SVGAGI. V lost 6 bases and J 8 bases, leaving 8 bases between the germline ends.

This clone appeared once. The genes are TRBV2 and TRBJ1-5; TRBD1 agrees at 7 bases. This CDR3 comprises 16 residues. Per the germline V gene, CDR1 is SNHLY and CDR2 is FYNNEI. V dropped 3 bases and J dropped 4; count of bases not matched to a gene: 9. CDR3 bases: TGTGCCAGCAGTGACCCCGAGACAGGGAGGAATCAGCCCCAGCATTTT. It codes for CASSDPETGRNQPQHF.

The J gene is TRBJ1-1, the V gene TRBV5-4; tentatively, D is TRBD1 (6 bases). There are 13 residues in the CDR3. Germline CDR1 is SGHNT and CDR2 is YYREEE (reference sequence). Trimming stripped 0 bases from V and 4 bases from J, with 7 bases between. CDR3 in amino acids: CASSLVQGTEAFF. CDR3 coding DNA: TGTGCCAGCAGCTTGGTACAGGGCACTGAAGCTTTCTTT.

A few counts support this clone. The genes are TRBV27 and TRBJ2-7; a weak D match, TRBD2 (6 bases). Germline lookup yields CDR1 MNHEY and CDR2 SMNVEV (reference sequence). Trimming stripped 2 bases from V and 2 bases from J, with 10 bases between. The CDR3 runs 14 residues. The CDR3 DNA reads TGTGCCAGCAGTTTAGGGACTTCCACCTACGAGCAGTACTTC. Amino acid sequence: CASSLGTSTYEQYF.

This chain uses TRBV7-3 with TRBJ2-7; TRBD1 matches 10 bases. In germline, CDR1 is SGHTA, CDR2 FQGTGA. V lost 5 bases, J lost 6 bases, and 10 bases stayed unmatched. The CDR3 length is 15 residues. The CDR3 spells CASSPTGTGASEQYF. The CDR3 DNA reads as TGTGCCAGCAGCCCCACGGGGACAGGGGCTAGCGAGCAGTACTTC.